This TCR beta chain came from a study of human T cells and chemical hapten exposure (dated by TCRdb to the early 2020s). For the study in its entirety: For sensitization, 2% DPC in acetone was applied to a 2 cm by 2 cm area of upper inner arm skin. Patch testing was done on the upper back using Finn chambers containing 0.01% DPC, and results were scored after 6 days according to International Contact Dermatitis Research Group standards. The study tracked peripheral blood TCR repertoire changes in vivo during primary and secondary sensitization to the hapten diphenylcyclopropenone (DPC) in alopecia patients. Throughout the study period of 20 to 25 weeks, patients also received therapeutic DPC doses to the scalp every week. Libraries were pooled for sequencing, and variation in per-sample TCR yields was attributed mainly to small differences in library volumes within the pool. Patient blood was sampled pre-sensitization (week 0) and at 2, 6 and about 24 weeks after DPC sensitization. Blood for TCR sequencing was provided by twenty-nine alopecia patients at one to four time points (pre-sensitization, 2, 6 and 24 weeks). The mostly female patient cohort included alopecia areata with under or over 50% scalp involvement, alopecia totalis and alopecia universalis.

Library construction relied on RACE. These reads were obtained on a NextSeq 500. During library preparation, unique molecular identifiers were attached to individual cDNA molecules so that TCRs could be counted quantitatively and reproducibly. From each blood RNA sample, both TCR alpha and TCR beta chains were sequenced. The study's processing was this. A median of approximately 100,000 TCRs per sample was observed, with a range of about 20,000 to 690,600. The Decombinator software suite was used to annotate V, J and CDR3 in the TCR reads. For PS versus PT1 abundance plots, all samples were subsampled to the same number of TCRs (28,000). TCRs were defined as expanded if absent before sensitization and observed at least eight times at the 2-week time point. TCRdb reran the public reads through fastp at Q25 and MiXCR, keeping productive beta chains. Records with the same CDR3 protein are collapsed into one entry carrying the most frequent genes and DNA. TCRdb, not the authors, supplied the V and J calls. The sample table lists 300,000 to 350,000 distinct CDR3 sequences, around 7% of them with a count of one. About 8% of the sample comes from the top ten.

This clonotype was picked up many times. Its antigen remains undetermined. No base quality values were provided; no much bigger clone lies one nucleotide off. The full study reports these points: Patch test score was positively correlated with the number of PT1 expanded TCRs, with significance at thresholds 8, 16 and 32 but not at 4. The number of TCRs above 1 in 1000 frequency did not change with DPC sensitization; there was no evidence of global repertoire structure alterations. After repeated subsampling, changes were observed in the strength of the expansion versus patch-test correlation and in the threshold at which the correlation became significant. Compared with pre-sensitization or healthy control sets, expanded TCRs formed significantly more large CDR3 similarity clusters, which is consistent with antigen-driven responses. Alopecia, a presumed autoimmune disease, was present in all patients, so the immune response of the patients might differ from that of healthy individuals.

The meaning of the sample's time point label: patch test 1, 2 weeks after DPC sensitization. The sample's treatment or condition, from its label and the paper: therapeutic diphenylcyclopropenone sensitization with weekly scalp DPC. At every patch-test visit, the blood draw took place before the patch test was put on. Patients were considered eligible if aged 18 to 70, diagnosed with alopecia and deemed suitable for DPC therapy, and patients were excluded if pregnant. Total RNA was extracted from unfractionated whole blood that had been collected in Tempus Blood RNA tubes. Taken from cysteine to phenylalanine, the CDR3 has 13 residues. The sequence is cut down to CDR3 DNA, 39 bases in frame from base 1. Between the V and J ends, shortened by 0 bases and 8 bases respectively, the junction contains 11 bases. Taken from the germline V gene (reference sequence), the CDR1 and CDR2 loops are LGHDT and YNNKEL.

The TCR was taken from a woman aged 18 to 35 with alopecia areata. Some clones in this sample may be carry-over from other donors' samples. The sequencing here drew on whole blood, taken in connection with sensitization to the hapten diphenylcyclopropenone (DPC). The rearrangement combines TRBV3-1 with TRBJ2-7, with the D gene call left open. CDR3 region: CASSQERSRKQYF. The bases are TGTGCCAGCAGCCAAGAAAGAAGCCGGAAGCAGTACTTC.